These 32 T cell receptor beta chains originate from one sample sequenced in a study of blood T cell repertoires in COVID-19. Sequencing used immunoSEQ multiplex PCR; TCRdb keeps in-frame clones, though not all of them. The repertoire consists of approximately 250,000 clones, with approximately 85% occurring once and the leading ten covering 4.5% to 5.5%. The sequenced sample was peripheral blood. The receptors were gathered from a man aged 50 to 59 with COVID-19, enrolled during active disease.

This chain connects TRBV27 to TRBJ2-1, with D perhaps TRBD1 (6 bases). Germline CDR1 is MNHEY and CDR2 is SMNVEV (reference sequence). This CDR3 has 15 residues. Trimming cost V 5 bases and J 8 bases, with 19 bases left between them. Written as DNA, the CDR3 is TGTGCCAGCAGTCCATGGTCGGGGACAATGGATGAGCAGTTCTTC. Residues: CASSPWSGTMDEQFF.

The chain combines TRBV6-6 with TRBJ1-2, with 10 bases matching TRBD1. V shed 5 bases, J shed 4 bases, and the junction held 4 bases outside the gene matches. Per germline, CDR1 MNHNY and CDR2 SVGAGI (reference sequence). This CDR3 contains 14 residues. CDR3 sequence reads: CASSGQGVFYGYTF. The CDR3 DNA reads as TGTGCCAGCAGTGGACAGGGGGTTTTCTATGGCTACACCTTC.

The chain joins TRBV28 to TRBJ2-2; possibly TRBD2 for D (6 bases). The CDR3 totals 15 residues. The V end was cut by 3 bases, the J end by 6 bases, with 14 bases between. Germline CDR1 MDHEN, CDR2 SYDVKM. CDR3: CASSFGGAPPGELFF. CDR3 bases: TGTGCCAGCAGTTTCGGAGGGGCGCCCCCCGGGGAGCTGTTTTTT.

The chain uses TRBV3-1 (or the pseudogene TRBV3-2) and TRBJ1-5, with D perhaps matching TRBD1 (5 bases). This CDR3 has 14 amino acids. V was clipped by 2 bases and J by 6 bases, with 11 bases between them. Germline CDR1 is LGHDT and CDR2 is YNNKEL (reference sequence). The CDR3 loop reads CASSQTGGLQPQHF. The CDR3 DNA reads TGTGCCAGCAGCCAAACGGGGGGACTTCAGCCCCAGCATTTT.

This clone appeared once. The rearrangement uses TRBV6-1 and TRBJ2-4; D might be TRBD1 (5 bases). Deletions cut 0 bases from V and 4 bases from J, with 10 bases between. The CDR3 runs 15 residues. The germline V gene encodes CDR1 MNHNS and CDR2 SASEGT. DNA of the CDR3: TGTGCCAGCAGTGAAGCGGCAGGGTGGAAAAACATTCAGTACTTC. Its protein is CASSEAAGWKNIQYF.

This chain connects TRBV25-1 to TRBJ1-2; TRBD1 agrees at 12 bases. Germline trimming cut 6 bases from V and 8 bases from J; bases unmatched to any gene: 13. The CDR3 sequence is 16 residues long. Germline assignment: CDR1 MGHDK and CDR2 SYGVNS. The CDR3 region is CASRAGGDRGRYGYTF. The CDR3 DNA is TGTGCCAGCAGAGCTGGGGGGGACAGGGGGCGTTACGGCTACACCTTC.

This chain uses TRBV4-3 with TRBJ2-3; 11 bases fit TRBD2. The junction had 9 bases not matched to a gene; V was cut back by 1 base and J by 3 bases. CDR1 is LGHNA and CDR2 is YSLEER in the germline V gene. This CDR3 is built from 18 residues. The CDR3 coding sequence is TGCGCCAGCAGCCAAGGGTTAGATAGCGGGGGGGGTACAGATACGCAGTATTTT. Amino acids: CASSQGLDSGGGTDTQYF.

This chain uses TRBV19 with TRBJ2-1; D is possibly TRBD1 (6 bases). V lost 7 bases to trimming and J lost 5 bases, with 15 bases between them. The germline V gene has CDR1 LNHDA and CDR2 SQIVND (reference sequence). The CDR3 contains 14 residues. The CDR3 here is CASTSDSRNNEQFF. CDR3 nucleotides: TGTGCCAGTACCTCGGACAGTAGAAACAATGAGCAGTTCTTC. Looking up the rest from reference TRBV19 and TRBJ2-1 gives the full variable domain: DGGITQSPKYLFRKEGQNVTLSCEQNLNHDAMYWYRQDPGQGLRLIYYSQIVNDFQKGDIAEGYSVSREKKESFPLTVTSAQKNPTAFYLCASTSDSRNNEQFFGPGTRLTVL.

This clone was detected once. The chain has TRBV6-5 and TRBJ1-2, with 10 nucleotides matching TRBD1. The CDR3 runs to 15 residues. Germline V gives CDR1 MNHEY, CDR2 SVGAGI. After removal of 0 bases from V and 7 bases from J, the junction contained 5 bases not matched to a gene. The CDR3 sequence is CASSYSGQGKTGYTF. The DNA for the CDR3 is TGTGCCAGCAGTTACTCGGGACAGGGGAAGACTGGCTACACCTTC.

The chain is built from TRBV7-8 and TRBJ2-7; a possible D gene is TRBD2 (6 bases). The CDR3 covers 16 residues. V dropped 0 bases and J dropped 7 bases, with 19 bases sitting between them. The germline gives CDR1 SGHVS, CDR2 FQNEAQ. The DNA of the CDR3 is TGTGCCAGCAGCTTAGCGTGGGTGAACCCGGGGGAAGAGCAGTACTTC. Translating gives CASSLAWVNPGEEQYF.

The rearrangement uses TRBV7-9 and TRBJ1-1; TRBD1 might be the D (5 bases). CDR1 SEHNR and CDR2 FQNEAQ come from the germline V gene (reference sequence). V was shortened by 3 bases and J by 0 bases, with 11 bases between the two germline ends. This CDR3 contains 15 residues. The CDR3 loop is CASSFQGGVNTEAFF. Here the CDR3 DNA reads TGTGCCAGCAGCTTTCAGGGTGGGGTGAACACTGAAGCTTTCTTT. The full variable domain, rest sourced from reference TRBV7-9 and TRBJ1-1, is DTGVSQNPRHKITKRGQNVTFRCDPISEHNRLYWYRQTLGQGPEFLTYFQNEAQLEKSRLLSDRFSAERPKGSFSTLEIQRTEQGDSAMYLCASSFQGGVNTEAFFGQGTRLTVV.

The chain has TRBV6-6 and TRBJ1-4; D ambiguous. V gave up 2 bases and J gave up 4 bases, with 5 bases separating them. Germline V gene data show CDR1 as MNHNY and CDR2 as SVGAGI (reference sequence). The CDR3 runs 13 residues. CDR3: CASSYVYNEKLFF. The CDR3 bases are TGTGCCAGCAGTTACGTTTATAATGAAAAACTGTTTTTT.

The gene calls are TRBV27 and TRBJ1-6; D is unclear. Trimming left V 1 base short and J 7 bases short, with 11 bases between. Germline V gene data show CDR1 as MNHEY and CDR2 as SMNVEV (reference sequence). The CDR3 sequence is 15 residues long. Written as DNA, the CDR3 is TGTGCCAGCAGTTTATTTCCTGAAGCCAATTCACCCCTCCACTTT. It specifies CASSLFPEANSPLHF.

The chain is built from TRBV9 and TRBJ2-2, with D unclear. Germline assignment: CDR1 SGDLS and CDR2 YYNGEE. Trimming pared 0 bases from V and 1 base from J, leaving 10 bases between. CDR3 size: 16 residues. CDR3 coding DNA: TGTGCCAGCAGCGTAGTTGGAGCCATGAACACCGGGGAGCTGTTTTTT. Translation: CASSVVGAMNTGELFF.

Only one count was recorded for this clone. V and J are TRBV6-2 or TRBV6-3 and TRBJ2-7; tentatively, D is TRBD2 (7 bases). V lost 0 bases and J 5 bases, leaving 8 bases between the germline ends. The germline gives CDR1 MNHEY, CDR2 SVGEGT. The CDR3 is made up of 13 amino acids. The CDR3 DNA reads TGTGCCAGCAGTTACTCGGGGGGGCACGAGCAGTACTTC. This codes for CASSYSGGHEQYF.

This clone was found once. The chain carries TRBV28 and TRBJ2-7; 7 bases agree with TRBD1. The ends lost 6 bases at V and 2 bases at J; junction bases unmatched: 10. Germline CDR1 and CDR2: MDHEN and SYDVKM. The CDR3 is made up of 15 amino acids. As DNA, the CDR3 is TGTGCCAGCAGGACCCCGGGGCAGGGGGCCTACGAGCAGTACTTC. Translated: CASRTPGQGAYEQYF. The entire variable domain, with the rest obtained from reference TRBV28 and TRBJ2-7, is as follows: DVKVTQSSRYLVKRTGEKVFLECVQDMDHENMFWYRQDPGLGLRLIYFSYDVKMKEKGDIPEGYSVSREKKERFSLILESASTNQTSMYLCASRTPGQGAYEQYFGPGTRLTVT.

This chain links TRBV7-9 with TRBJ1-2; D might be TRBD1 (6 bases). This CDR3 contains 14 residues. CDR1 is SEHNR and CDR2 is FQNEAQ in the germline V gene (reference sequence). The V end was cut by 0 bases, the J end by 4 bases, with 9 bases between. Here the CDR3 reads CASSLAGHIYGYTF. The CDR3 DNA sequence: TGTGCCAGCAGCTTAGCGGGACACATCTATGGCTACACCTTC. The full variable domain, completed using reference TRBV7-9 and TRBJ1-2, is DTGVSQNPRHKITKRGQNVTFRCDPISEHNRLYWYRQTLGQGPEFLTYFQNEAQLEKSRLLSDRFSAERPKGSFSTLEIQRTEQGDSAMYLCASSLAGHIYGYTFGSGTRLTVV.

Comments on this clone: One junction end does not reproduce the germline sequence, and a read error may be involved. CDR3 amino acids: CASSPAGGPSTDTQYF. The CDR3 DNA reads TGTGCTAGCAGCCCAGCGGGGGGCCCTAGCACAGATACGCAGTATTTT. This chain uses TRBV7-7 with TRBJ2-3, with TRBD2 matching over 9 bases. The CDR3 runs 16 residues. Germline V gene sequence: CDR1 SSHAT, CDR2 FNYEAQ (reference sequence).

The rearrangement uses TRBV30 and TRBJ1-4; D may be TRBD1 (5 bases). There are 14 residues in the CDR3. The V end was cut by 0 bases, the J end by 2 bases, with 7 bases between. The V gene's germline CDR1 is GTSNPN and CDR2 SVGIG (reference sequence). Here the CDR3 reads CAWSVGPTNEKLFF. The CDR3 DNA sequence: TGTGCCTGGAGTGTGGGGCCCACTAATGAAAAACTGTTTTTT.

The V and J genes are TRBV19 and TRBJ1-2, with D perhaps TRBD1 (5 bases). The length of the CDR3 is 14 residues. From germline, CDR1 is LNHDA and CDR2 SQIVND (reference sequence). Trimming removed 4 bases from V and 8 bases from J, with 17 bases in between. As DNA, the CDR3 is TGTGCCAGTAGTACCTCCGGACCGACAGAAGGCTACACCTTC. It codes for CASSTSGPTEGYTF.

Of note for this clone: This CDR3 is also generated by other DNA sequences in the sample. The V and J genes are TRBV5-4 and TRBJ2-2, with 9 positions matching TRBD1. This CDR3 spans 15 amino acids. V lost 4 bases, J lost 4 bases, and 5 bases stayed unmatched. Germline V CDR1 and CDR2: SGHNT, YYREEE (reference sequence). This CDR3 reads CASSRGQGSTGELFF. The DNA for the CDR3 is TGTGCCAGCAGCCGGGGACAGGGTAGCACCGGGGAGCTGTTTTTT.

The J gene is TRBJ2-7, the V gene TRBV19; D is possibly TRBD2 (5 bases). The CDR3 runs 15 residues. CDR1 and CDR2 from the germline V gene are LNHDA and SQIVND (reference sequence). V shed 1 base and J shed 2 bases, with 12 bases lying between them. The chain's CDR3 is CASSIVEGRAYEQYF. The CDR3 nucleotides read TGTGCCAGTAGTATAGTTGAGGGTCGAGCCTACGAGCAGTACTTC.

This rearrangement joins TRBV28 to TRBJ2-7; 13 positions match TRBD2. Germline lookup yields CDR1 MDHEN and CDR2 SYDVKM. The length of the CDR3 is 17 residues. The V gene end was trimmed by 3 bases and the J gene end by 1 base; junction bases not matched to a gene: 6. The CDR3 spells CASSFVLAGGQSYEQYF. The CDR3 nucleotides are TGTGCCAGCAGTTTTGTACTAGCGGGGGGGCAATCCTACGAGCAGTACTTC.

The chain is built from TRBV13 and TRBJ1-3; D remains unclear. The CDR3 consists of 14 residues. Germline V lookup: CDR1 PRHDT, CDR2 FYEKMQ (reference sequence). V lost 5 bases and J 1 base, leaving 9 bases between the germline ends. The DNA of the CDR3 is TGTGCCAGCAGCAGTATGAGTTCTGGAAACACCATATATTTT. Amino acids: CASSSMSSGNTIYF.

The rearrangement joins TRBV4-1 to TRBJ2-2; possibly TRBD1 for D (6 bases). Germline CDR1 and CDR2: MGHRA and YSYEKL. V was shortened by 4 bases and J by 3 bases, with 12 bases between the two germline ends. This CDR3 contains 15 residues. The chain's CDR3 is CASSPTGTDTGELFF. The DNA of the CDR3 is TGCGCCAGCAGCCCTACAGGGACGGACACCGGGGAGCTGTTTTTT.

The chain carries TRBV11-2 and TRBJ1-3; no reliable D call. The CDR3 runs 13 residues. The germline V gene has CDR1 SGHAT and CDR2 FQNNGV. V was cut by 4 bases and J by 0 bases, with 4 bases left in between. In nucleotides, the CDR3 is TGTGCCAGCAGCTCGAGCTCTGGAAACACCATATATTTT. This codes for CASSSSSGNTIYF.

The chain uses TRBV21-1 and TRBJ1-6; the tabulated D call, TRBD1, remains unverified against the DNA. TRBV21-1 is termed a pseudogene. This CDR3 comprises 17 residues. CDR3 nucleotide sequence: TGTGCCAGCAGCAAATGTACAGGGCCAATCGATAATTCACCCCTCCACTTT. Protein product: CASSKCTGPIDNSPLHF.

The chain joins TRBV5-1 to TRBJ2-1, with a tentative D call TRBD2 (6 bases). Germline CDR1 SGHRS, CDR2 YFSETQ. Deletions cut 5 bases from V and 8 bases from J, with 17 bases between. CDR3 size: 14 residues. CDR3 in amino acids: CASRLAGVGDEQFF. In DNA form, the CDR3 reads TGCGCCAGCAGACTAGCCGGGGTAGGCGATGAGCAGTTCTTC. The full variable domain, its missing parts supplied by reference TRBV5-1 and TRBJ2-1, is KAGVTQTPRYLIKTRGQQVTLSCSPISGHRSVSWYQQTPGQGLQFLFEYFSETQRNKGNFPGRFSGRQFSNSRSEMNVSTLELGDSALYLCASRLAGVGDEQFFGPGTRLTVL.

A note on this clone: Other DNA sequences from this sample encode an identical CDR3 as well. The chain has TRBV19 and TRBJ2-3; 7 nucleotides line up with TRBD2. The germline V gene encodes CDR1 LNHDA and CDR2 SQIVND (reference sequence). Losses at the gene ends were 3 bases for V and 0 bases for J; bases not matched to a gene: 3. CDR3 length: 15 residues. The CDR3 DNA reads TGTGCCAGTAGTATTTTGGGGGGGAGCACAGATACGCAGTATTTT. Its protein is CASSILGGSTDTQYF.

The chain joins TRBV6-5 to TRBJ2-1; D may be TRBD2 (6 bases). This CDR3 spans 14 amino acids. Trimming took off 5 bases at V and 0 bases at J, with 8 bases between the two ends. Germline lookup yields CDR1 MNHEY and CDR2 SVGAGI. This CDR3 reads CASSTSPSYNEQFF. CDR3 nucleotides: TGTGCCAGCAGTACTAGCCCCTCCTACAATGAGCAGTTCTTC.

CDR3: CASSFPGQGISGANVLTF. The CDR3 DNA is TGCGCCAGCAGCTTCCCGGGACAGGGAATCTCTGGGGCCAACGTCCTGACTTTC. The V gene is TRBV5-1, the J gene TRBJ2-6; 9 nucleotides align to TRBD1. The trim removed 2 bases at V and 0 bases at J, leaving 6 bases unmatched. The CDR3 extends over 18 amino acids. In germline, CDR1 is SGHRS, CDR2 YFSETQ.

V usage is TRBV5-1 and J usage is TRBJ1-3; no definite D call. This CDR3 spans 15 amino acids. The V gene lost 0 bases and the J gene lost 0 bases, with 7 bases spanning the gap. CDR1 SGHRS and CDR2 YFSETQ come from the germline V gene. CDR3 sequence (DNA): TGCGCCAGCAGCTTGGATGGCCGCTCTGGAAACACCATATATTTT. Amino acids: CASSLDGRSGNTIYF.